Listed here are 11 T cell receptor beta chains from one sample, sequenced in a study of T-cell memory formation after mild COVID-19. TCRdb reanalysed the 5' RACE reads using MiXCR and keeps one entry per CDR3 protein. The profile shows a few hundred thousand distinct CDR3 sequences, 16% of them singletons. Sample: PBMCs or a T cell subset sorted from them (not recorded which). Source of these receptors: a man aged 18 to 29 who had mild COVID-19 (a few samples of this study predate the infection). Cell type and time point are not known.

The rearrangement joins TRBV7-9 to TRBJ2-7; 12 nucleotides line up with TRBD2. The CDR3 contains 18 residues. J lost 0 bases, V lost 4 bases, and 10 bases had no gene match. Germline loops: CDR1 SEHNR, CDR2 FQNEAQ (reference sequence). In DNA form, the CDR3 reads TGTGCCAGCAGCTCCTCCGTGACTAGCGGGGGTCCCTCCTACGAGCAGTACTTC. This translates into CASSSSVTSGGPSYEQYF.

This sequence joins TRBV12-3 or TRBV12-4 and TRBJ2-3; possible D gene TRBD1, 6 bases. The CDR3 sequence is 13 residues long. The V gene lost 7 bases and the J gene lost 6 bases, with 14 bases spanning the gap. CDR3 in DNA: TGTGCCAGCACCTTCGGCACAGGGGATACGCAGTATTTT. It yields the protein CASTFGTGDTQYF.

This clonotype was recorded at least ten times. The chain combines TRBV20-1 with TRBJ1-2, with D perhaps TRBD1 (6 bases). Germline-derived CDR1 and CDR2 are DFQATT and SNEGSKA (reference sequence). Trimming pared 5 bases from V and 4 bases from J, leaving 14 bases between. The CDR3 has 13 amino acids. The CDR3 loop reads CSAQTGHFYGYTF. CDR3 DNA: TGCAGTGCTCAGACAGGCCATTTCTATGGCTACACCTTC.

This clonotype was picked up a small number of times. This chain joins TRBV7-6 and TRBJ1-6, with D possibly TRBD1 on 6 matching bases. The CDR3 runs to 14 residues. From germline, CDR1 is SGHVS and CDR2 FNYEAQ. V was pared by 1 base and J by 14 bases, with 15 bases between. CDR3 bases: TGTGCCAGCAGCTTAGAGACAGGCCGGGAGTCCCTCCACTTT. Its protein product is CASSLETGRESLHF.

CDR3 nucleotides: TGTGCCAGCAGCTTAGGCAACCATGTCACAGATACGCAGTATTTT. This codes for CASSLGNHVTDTQYF. V usage is TRBV11-3 and J usage is TRBJ2-3; no reliable D call. This CDR3 contains 15 residues. The germline V gene encodes CDR1 SGHNT and CDR2 YENEEA. V lost 1 base and J lost 2, with 10 bases in between.

The J gene is TRBJ1-2, the V gene TRBV6-1; D gene ambiguous. V was pared by 0 bases and J by 4 bases, with 12 bases between. CDR1 is MNHNS and CDR2 is SASEGT in the germline V gene. The CDR3 loop spans 15 amino acids. The CDR3 DNA is TGTGCCAGCAGTGAAGCGTCGGGCCCATTCTATGGCTACACCTTC. Translating gives CASSEASGPFYGYTF.

The table lists this clonotype with a few counts. The rearrangement joins TRBV4-3 to TRBJ2-2; perhaps TRBD1 as D (5 bases). From germline, CDR1 is LGHNA and CDR2 YSLEER. Between the trimmed V and J ends, which lost 1 base and 6 bases, there was a span of 9 bases. The CDR3 length is 14 residues. The CDR3: CASSQGGRAGELFF. DNA of the CDR3: TGCGCCAGCAGCCAAGGAGGCAGGGCCGGGGAGCTGTTTTTT.

This clonotype was observed a handful of times. The chain carries TRBV7-9 and TRBJ1-1; a weak D match, TRBD1 (6 bases). The V end lost 7 bases, the J end lost 1 base, and 10 bases lay between the germline ends. The CDR3 has 13 residues. The germline CDR1 and CDR2 sequences are SEHNR and FQNEAQ (reference sequence). The CDR3, as DNA: TGTGCCAGCACCCGGGGACAGAACACTGAAGCTTTCTTT. This codes for CASTRGQNTEAFF.

The chain has TRBV20-1 and TRBJ1-5; 12 bases align to TRBD1. V shed 6 bases and J 7 bases; nucleotides not matched to a gene: 4. This CDR3 contains 13 residues. Germline V gene lookup returns CDR1 DFQATT and CDR2 SNEGSKA (reference sequence). As DNA, the CDR3 is TGCAGTGCAGGGGACAGGGGGCTGCAGCCCCAGCATTTT. This codes for CSAGDRGLQPQHF.

This clonotype turned up a few times. The chain has TRBV7-7 and TRBJ2-3, with TRBD2 identical over 14 bases. The CDR3 length is 18 residues. Looked up from germline, CDR1 is SSHAT and CDR2 is FNYEAQ (reference sequence). V lost 5 bases to trimming and J lost 1 base; unmatched junction nucleotides: 8. CDR3 in amino acids: CASSPGLAGGGGTDTQYF. The CDR3 region has the DNA TGTGCCAGCAGCCCTGGACTAGCGGGGGGAGGGGGCACAGATACGCAGTATTTT.

This clonotype was picked up a small number of times. The chain has TRBV9 and TRBJ1-1, with no clear D. V was pared by 0 bases and J by 3 bases, with 9 bases between. Per germline, CDR1 SGDLS and CDR2 YYNGEE. The CDR3 is 14 residues long. The CDR3 here is CASSVGEGYTEAFF. CDR3 nucleotides: TGTGCCAGCAGCGTAGGCGAAGGGTACACTGAAGCTTTCTTT.